This T cell receptor beta chain was obtained from a study of Ad26.COV2.S vaccination and SARS-CoV-2 variants (dated by TCRdb to about 2021). In the study overall: Donors in the vaccine arm were drawn from COV1001, a multicentre, randomized, double-blind, placebo-controlled phase I-IIa trial testing Ad26.COV2.S in healthy adults. Ad26.COV2.S was administered intramuscularly at a dose of 5x10^10 or 1x10^11 viral particles, either as one shot or as two shots given 56 days apart. TCRbeta repertoire sequencing served as the tool for gauging how specific and how broad the SARS-CoV-2-reactive T cell receptors were following Ad26.COV2.S vaccination. A total of around 32 samples were included in the TCR-sequenced set, comprising around 19 Ad26.COV2.S vaccine recipients, 5 placebo recipients and 8 SARS-CoV-2 convalescent individuals. Trial participants were randomized into five groups of five, in which low-dose or high-dose Ad26.COV2.S was given once or twice, or placebo was given on both occasions. Blinding of investigators to trial group allocation was maintained during experiments and outcome assessment. Summary of the overall study and its limitations: After vaccination, spike-specific CD8+ and CD4+ T cell responses were reported to show substantial breadth. The study was not powered to compare responses between vaccine doses or regimens. Compared with placebo recipients, Ad26.COV2.S recipients showed higher spike-specific TCR breadth (P = 0.0014). Comparable non-spike TCR breadth was observed between vaccine and placebo recipients, consistent with only spike being contained in the vaccine. According to the authors, total T cell responses may have been underestimated by the TCR breadth and depth analyses.

Notes on this clone: This clone's antigen is unknown. It has no much larger one-base neighbor in the sample; base qualities were not kept.

The CDR3 runs 11 residues from the cysteine to the phenylalanine. This entry keeps only the CDR3 DNA: 33 bases, framed from base 1. Reading the germline V gene (reference sequence) gives CDR1 DFQATT and CDR2 SNEGSKA. V is clipped by 3 bases and J by 3 bases, and the sequence between their germline boundaries is 5 bases long. The immunoSEQ Assay was the method used to sequence TCRbeta CDR3 regions. After extraction, genomic DNA underwent amplification by bias-controlled multiplex PCR, followed by high-throughput sequencing. In the authors' own workflow: To quantify the absolute abundance of each unique TCRbeta CDR3 region, sequences were collapsed and filtered. T cell fraction was estimated by normalizing TCRbeta template counts to usable DNA, with usable DNA measured through amplification of reference genes found in all nucleated cells. Repertoire TCRs were annotated as SARS-CoV-2-specific when V gene, CDR3 amino acid sequence and J gene were exactly matched to a known reactive TCR set. The reference SARS-CoV-2 TCR set was derived from MIRA and filtered for enrichment in COVID-19-positive ImmuneCODE repertoires, a step that removed public or cross-reactive TCRs. Using the MIRA antigens, annotated TCRs were further analysed by specific ORF or by position within an ORF. Breadth was defined as the number of annotated unique rearrangements divided by the total number of unique productive rearrangements, and depth was defined as the summed frequency of the annotated unique rearrangements. Group comparisons of TCR breadth used two-sided Wilcoxon rank-sum tests. TCRdb re-hosts the immuneACCESS table, in-frame sequences only. Its copies lack some clones; in the studies checked, an unresolved V gene accounts for under half of them, and the cause for the rest is not known. Clonal size and the V and J genes are those of that table, whereas D and trimming came from the DNA. The sample includes about half a million clones, with 80% to 90% observed a single time. The ten largest make up roughly 1.7% of the sample.

According to the study, the label for this sample's treatment or condition signals: about 20 received Ad26.COV2.S at low or high dose, single or two shots; 5 received placebo; per-sample allocation not given. For vaccine and placebo recipients, the sequenced repertoires came from samples collected on day 63 after the first injection. Cohort 1b enrolled about two dozen adults aged 18-55 years at a single site in Boston, USA, between 29 July and 7 August 2020. As a vaccine, Ad26.COV2.S was a replication-incompetent adenovirus type 26 vector that expressed a prefusion-stabilized SARS-CoV-2 spike protein derived from the original Wuhan strain.

The sequence came from a person between 18 and 65 years old who received the Ad26.COV2.S COVID-19 vaccine or a placebo. This chain joins TRBV20-1 to TRBJ1-2; too little of a D gene remains to name it. Specimen: peripheral blood, collected in a trial of Ad26.COV2.S vaccine versus placebo. The CDR3 sequence is CSASPDYGYTF. In nucleotide form, the sequence is TGCAGTGCTAGCCCGGACTATGGCTACACCTTC.